The source of this TCR beta chain is a study of CD8 T cells in ankylosing spondylitis. Trimming removed 2 bases from V and 10 bases from J, with 12 bases in between. CDR3 length equals 13 residues. Each CDR3 protein is one row after TCRdb ran MiXCR on the 5' RACE reads. The sample has more than 150,000 distinct CDR3 sequences; roughly 11% are singletons. The chain combines TRBV12-3 or TRBV12-4 with TRBJ2-1, with D hard to call. The sequencing sample was made of blood, either unsorted or a sorted T cell fraction (not recorded which). This sequence was found in a male donor with ankylosing spondylitis or in good health (not recorded which). The CDR3 DNA sequence: TGTGCCAGCAGTTTATCCGGGTCCAACGAGCAGTTCTTC. Its translation is CASSLSGSNEQFF.